Listed here are 16 T cell receptor beta chains from one sample, sequenced in a study of T cell responses to AZD1222 COVID-19 vaccine (dated by TCRdb to the early 2020s). The library was obtained by the immunoSEQ multiplex PCR assay. Drawn from immuneACCESS, this table holds only the in-frame rearrangements with V and J called that TCRdb kept. Clones are partly lost; checked studies trace under half to an unresolved V gene and leave the rest unexplained. The table for this sample lists over 110,000 clones; roughly 91% of them were counted only once. The biggest ten clones account for 5.1% of the sample. The time point label here, explained by the study, means: baseline before first vaccination. This specimen was peripheral blood, taken on day 0 of AZD1222 vaccination. The receptor source for this set is an adult in good health.

The gene calls are TRBV7-8 and TRBJ2-7; D might be TRBD1 or TRBD2, each matching 5 bases. The CDR3 contains 15 residues. CDR1 and CDR2 from the germline V gene are SGHVS and FQNEAQ. Trimming removed 1 base at V and 2 bases at J, with 12 bases between. CDR3 nucleotides: TGTGCCAGCAGCTTAGGAGGGGACCCGGCCTACGAGCAGTACTTC. It is translated as CASSLGGDPAYEQYF.

This chain connects TRBV7-9 to TRBJ1-5; D not resolved. This CDR3 comprises 14 residues. Deletions cut 0 bases from V and 2 bases from J, with 5 bases between. Germline CDR1 SEHNR, CDR2 FQNEAQ (reference sequence). The CDR3: CASSLAGGNQPQHF. The CDR3 DNA reads TGTGCCAGCAGCTTAGCGGGTGGCAATCAGCCCCAGCATTTT.

The chain joins TRBV3-1 (or the pseudogene TRBV3-2) to TRBJ1-2; tentative D call: TRBD1 (5 bases). V was shortened by 2 bases and J by 3 bases, with 7 bases between the two germline ends. The CDR3 length is 13 residues. Germline loops: CDR1 LGHDT, CDR2 YNNKEL (reference sequence). CDR3 in DNA: TGTGCCAGCAGCCAACGGGACTACTATGGCTACACCTTC. Protein sequence: CASSQRDYYGYTF.

This clone has just one count. CDR3 bases: TGTGCCAGCTCCCCCCGTCCCGGGGGATTAAGAGATCAGCCCCAGCATTTT. Its translation: CASSPRPGGLRDQPQHF. The rearrangement uses TRBV18 and TRBJ1-5, with TRBD1 as a possible D gene (5 bases). V lost 6 bases, J lost 5 bases, and 23 bases lay in between. Germline V gene lookup returns CDR1 KGHSH and CDR2 LQKENI. The CDR3 is made up of 17 amino acids.

J is TRBJ2-2 and V is TRBV20-1, with unresolved D. V lost 3 bases, J lost 0 bases, and 11 bases lay in between. Germline CDR1 and CDR2: DFQATT and SNEGSKA (reference sequence). The CDR3 runs to 15 residues. In DNA, the CDR3 is TGCAGTGCTAGTGCCGTTACCTCGAACACCGGGGAGCTGTTTTTT. Translated, it gives CSASAVTSNTGELFF.

This clone was observed a single time. The V and J genes are TRBV27 and TRBJ2-5; D gene unclear. Trimming stripped 0 bases from V and 6 bases from J, with 17 bases between. Germline V CDR1 and CDR2: MNHEY, SMNVEV (reference sequence). This CDR3 has 16 amino acids. The CDR3 nucleotides are TGTGCCAGCAGTTTATCGCCGAGGTCCGTTGTGAAGACCCAGTACTTC. The encoded protein is CASSLSPRSVVKTQYF.

The chain has TRBV9 and TRBJ2-5; D is unresolved. The CDR3 length is 14 residues. The V end lost 3 bases, the J end lost 5 bases, and 14 bases lay between the germline ends. Germline CDR1 SGDLS, CDR2 YYNGEE. CDR3 DNA: TGTGCCAGCAGCGGGTCCCTAGAAGGGGAGACCCAGTACTTC. Protein sequence: CASSGSLEGETQYF.

This rearrangement joins TRBV14 to TRBJ2-1; no definite D call. The CDR3 loop spans 11 amino acids. The germline V and J ends were trimmed by 3 bases and 7 bases, with 4 bases remaining between them. Germline assignment: CDR1 SGHDN and CDR2 FVKESK. CDR3 DNA: TGTGCCAGCAGCCAGGAGAATGAGCAGTTCTTC. Protein: CASSQENEQFF.

The chain has TRBV4-3 and TRBJ2-7; D might be TRBD1 or TRBD2, each matching 5 bases. This CDR3 comprises 15 residues. The germline V gene has CDR1 LGHNA and CDR2 YSLEER. V was shortened by 4 bases and J by 2 bases, with 15 bases between the two germline ends. The CDR3 DNA is TGCGCCAGCAGCCTCCTTAAGGGACCAGCCTACGAGCAGTACTTC. This codes for CASSLLKGPAYEQYF.

The chain is built from TRBV10-2 and TRBJ2-3; D may be TRBD2 (5 bases). Trimming left V 3 bases short and J 3 bases short, with 13 bases between. The CDR3 runs to 15 residues. Germline V gene sequence: CDR1 WSHSY, CDR2 SAAADI. The DNA of the CDR3 is TGCGCCAGCAGTGAAGACCCCTCGGGGACAGATACGCAGTATTTT. It encodes CASSEDPSGTDTQYF.

The rearrangement joins TRBV15 to TRBJ1-5; tentatively, D is TRBD1 (5 bases). CDR3 length: 15 amino acids. Germline CDR1 and CDR2: LNHNV and YYDKDF (reference sequence). The germline V and J ends were trimmed by 7 bases and 3 bases, with 16 bases remaining between them. CDR3: CATTATVGPNQPQHF. The CDR3 DNA follows: TGTGCCACCACCGCGACAGTGGGACCCAATCAGCCCCAGCATTTT.

The chain uses TRBV3-1 (or the pseudogene TRBV3-2) and TRBJ1-1; the D is unclear. The CDR3 loop spans 15 amino acids. Looked up from germline, CDR1 is LGHDT and CDR2 is YNNKEL (reference sequence). V lost 1 base to trimming and J lost 1 base, with 10 bases between them. The DNA of the CDR3 is TGTGCCAGCAGCCAAGCCGGTTCCGAGAACACTGAAGCTTTCTTT. It specifies CASSQAGSENTEAFF.

The CDR3 bases are TGTGCCAGCAGCTTAACGGTAGGGGGAAGCTCTGGAAACACCATATATTTT. Translated: CASSLTVGGSSGNTIYF. The V call is TRBV7-7, the J call TRBJ1-3, with a weak D call TRBD1 (6 bases). V was trimmed by 2 bases and J by 0 bases, leaving 14 bases between them. Germline lookup yields CDR1 SSHAT and CDR2 FNYEAQ (reference sequence). This CDR3 comprises 17 residues.

Worth noting for this clone: The sample carries other DNA sequences with the same CDR3. J is TRBJ1-1 and V is TRBV29-1; TRBD1 is a possible D gene (5 bases). Germline V lookup: CDR1 SQVTM, CDR2 ANQGSEA. The CDR3 spans 13 residues. The V end lost 1 base, the J end lost 1 base, and 7 bases lay between the germline ends. Here the CDR3 reads CSVEGQQNTEAFF. CDR3 in DNA: TGCAGCGTTGAAGGACAGCAGAACACTGAAGCTTTCTTT.

This chain links TRBV11-2 with TRBJ2-5; TRBD2 aligns across 8 bases. The germline V gene encodes CDR1 SGHAT and CDR2 FQNNGV. The J segment lost 4 bases and the V segment lost 5 bases, leaving 9 bases of the junction unmatched. There are 15 residues in the CDR3. CDR3 residues: CASSPGLAFLETQYF. The CDR3 nucleotides are TGTGCCAGCAGCCCCGGACTAGCTTTTCTAGAGACCCAGTACTTC.

This chain joins TRBV5-6 and TRBJ2-5, with 8 bases lining up with TRBD2. V lost 0 bases, J lost 1 base, and 2 bases stayed unmatched. CDR3 length equals 15 residues. Germline V lookup: CDR1 SGHDT, CDR2 YYEEEE. Here the CDR3 reads CASSLATSGQETQYF. The CDR3 nucleotides are TGTGCCAGCAGCTTGGCAACTAGCGGCCAAGAGACCCAGTACTTC.